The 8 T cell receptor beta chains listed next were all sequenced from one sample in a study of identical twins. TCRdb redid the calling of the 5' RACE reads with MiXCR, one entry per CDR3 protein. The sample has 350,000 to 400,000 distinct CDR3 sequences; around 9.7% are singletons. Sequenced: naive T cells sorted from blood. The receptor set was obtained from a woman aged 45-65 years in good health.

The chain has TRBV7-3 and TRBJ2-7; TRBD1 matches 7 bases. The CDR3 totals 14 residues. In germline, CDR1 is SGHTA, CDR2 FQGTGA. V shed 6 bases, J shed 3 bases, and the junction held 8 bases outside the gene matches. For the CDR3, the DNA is TGTGCCAGCAGTTCGTCCCGGGACAGCTACGAGCAGTACTTC. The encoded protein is CASSSSRDSYEQYF.

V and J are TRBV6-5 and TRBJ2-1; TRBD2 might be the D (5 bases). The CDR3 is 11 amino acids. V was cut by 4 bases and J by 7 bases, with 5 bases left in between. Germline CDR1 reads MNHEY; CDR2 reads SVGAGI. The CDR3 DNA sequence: TGTGCCAGCAGTTGGAGGAATGAGCAGTTCTTC. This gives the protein CASSWRNEQFF.

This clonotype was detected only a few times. The CDR3 DNA reads TGCGCCAGCAGCCCCCCAACAGGGGGCCCCGAGACCCAGTACTTC. Protein product: CASSPPTGGPETQYF. V gene TRBV4-1 combines with J gene TRBJ2-5; TRBD1 agrees at 9 bases. The CDR3 extends over 15 amino acids. Trimming cost V 4 bases and J 5 bases; bases outside gene matches: 8. Germline CDR1 is MGHRA and CDR2 is YSYEKL.

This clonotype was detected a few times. CDR3 amino acids: CATSRATDTQYF. The CDR3 DNA follows: TGTGCCACCAGCAGAGCCACAGATACGCAGTATTTT. V gene TRBV15 combines with J gene TRBJ2-3; D unclear. The V and J ends lost 1 base and 2 bases respectively, with 1 base between them. The CDR3 runs 12 residues. The germline gives CDR1 LNHNV, CDR2 YYDKDF (reference sequence).

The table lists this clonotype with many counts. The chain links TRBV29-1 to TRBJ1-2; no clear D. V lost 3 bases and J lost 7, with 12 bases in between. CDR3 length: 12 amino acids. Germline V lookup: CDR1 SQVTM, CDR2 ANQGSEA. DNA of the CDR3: TGCAGCGTTGAGGGCCCGGGGTCTGGCTACACCTTC. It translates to CSVEGPGSGYTF.

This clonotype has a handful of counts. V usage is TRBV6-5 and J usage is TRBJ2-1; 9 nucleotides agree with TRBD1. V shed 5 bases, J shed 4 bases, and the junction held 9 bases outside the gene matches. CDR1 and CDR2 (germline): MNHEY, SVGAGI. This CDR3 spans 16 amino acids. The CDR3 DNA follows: TGTGCCAGCAGTGCGGGACAGGGCGTAATGTACAATGAGCAGTTCTTC. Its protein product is CASSAGQGVMYNEQFF.

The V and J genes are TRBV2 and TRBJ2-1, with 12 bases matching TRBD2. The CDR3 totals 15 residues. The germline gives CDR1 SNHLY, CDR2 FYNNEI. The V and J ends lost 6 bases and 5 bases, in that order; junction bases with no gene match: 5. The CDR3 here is CASSGTSGRNNEQFF. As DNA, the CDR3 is TGTGCCAGCAGCGGTACTAGCGGGAGGAACAATGAGCAGTTCTTC.

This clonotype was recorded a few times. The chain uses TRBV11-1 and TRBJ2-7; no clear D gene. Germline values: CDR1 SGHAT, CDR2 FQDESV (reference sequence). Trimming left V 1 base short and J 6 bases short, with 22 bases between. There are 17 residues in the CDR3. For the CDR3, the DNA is TGTGCCAGCAGCTTAGAAGTGTCCACTCACCCTAAGCGCGAGCAGTACTTC. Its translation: CASSLEVSTHPKREQYF.